The clone carrying this TCR beta chain appeared many times. Its antigen is undetermined. V gave up 4 bases and J gave up 1 base; unmatched junction bases: 6. This CDR3 spans 15 amino acids. The germline CDR1 and CDR2 sequences are SGHVS and FNYEAQ. This specimen comes from a study of Graves' ophthalmopathy and Graves' hyperthyroidism. Scientists amplified the TCR beta CDR3 regions from RNA transcripts. First-round RT-PCR used HTBI primers; second-round multiplex PCR followed. TCRdb re-derived calls from the multiplex PCR reads in MiXCR, one entry per CDR3 protein. Found here are around 340,000 distinct CDR3 sequences, roughly 17% of them singletons; the top ten hold 9% to 15%. Overall study results and limits: Ophthalmopathy and stable hyperthyroidism were discriminated by a 13-signature model, with over 85% sensitivity and 65% to 83% specificity.

The rearrangement links TRBV7-6 to TRBJ2-7; 8 positions agree with TRBD1. The sequence was obtained from an adult man with Graves' ophthalmopathy. The sample comprised peripheral blood. Written as DNA, the CDR3 is TGTGCCAGCAGCTCTGCCGGGACAGGATCCTACGAGCAGTACTTC. Its protein product is CASSSAGTGSYEQYF.